These 6 T cell receptor beta chains were all obtained from the same sample, sequenced in a study of identical twins. TCRdb fed the 5' RACE reads into MiXCR, producing one record per CDR3 protein. The sample lists 400,000 to 500,000 distinct CDR3 sequences, 14% seen once, with about 0.94% in the top ten. These data also featured in a second study, about yellow fever vaccine responses in identical twins.

The sample comprised CD4+ T cells sorted from blood. The receptor set was obtained from a woman between 18 and 29 years old in good health.

The chain joins TRBV6-2 or TRBV6-3 to TRBJ2-2; no definite D call. The V and J ends lost 8 bases and 3 bases respectively, with 13 bases between them. This CDR3 region has 14 residues. Germline CDR1 and CDR2: MNHEY and SVGEGT. The CDR3 region has the DNA TGTGCCAGCTTGAATCGAGCCTACACCGGGGAGCTGTTTTTT. Translating gives CASLNRAYTGELFF.

This clonotype was seen a few times. The chain recombines TRBV6-5 with TRBJ2-7; perhaps TRBD1 as D (6 bases). CDR1 MNHEY and CDR2 SVGAGI come from the germline V gene. CDR3 length equals 12 residues. Trimming removed 11 bases at V and 3 bases at J, with 14 bases between. This CDR3 is CASGDTHYEQYF. The CDR3 DNA reads TGTGCCTCCGGGGACACACACTACGAGCAGTACTTC.

Ten or more counts support this clonotype. The rearrangement joins TRBV25-1 to TRBJ2-7; D is undetermined. V lost 3 bases and J 6 bases, leaving 18 bases between the germline ends. The CDR3 has 15 residues. Germline loops: CDR1 MGHDK, CDR2 SYGVNS. CDR3 coding DNA: TGTGCCAGCAGTGAGTCAGGACCTCACTACGGCGAGCAGTACTTC. Protein sequence: CASSESGPHYGEQYF.

This clonotype was picked up a small number of times. The rearrangement links TRBV28 to TRBJ2-7; perhaps D is TRBD1 or TRBD2 (6 bases each). CDR1 is MDHEN and CDR2 is SYDVKM in the germline V gene. Trimming took off 5 bases at V and 2 bases at J, with 19 bases between the two ends. This CDR3 spans 16 amino acids. CDR3 in amino acids: CASSAPSGASTYEQYF. Written as DNA, the CDR3 is TGTGCCAGCAGTGCGCCATCGGGGGCCAGCACCTACGAGCAGTACTTC.

This clonotype was detected many times. The chain is built from TRBV5-1 and TRBJ2-7; the D gene is possibly TRBD1 (6 bases). V shed 4 bases and J shed 0 bases, with 14 bases lying between them. The CDR3 is made up of 15 amino acids. The germline V gene encodes CDR1 SGHRS and CDR2 YFSETQ. The CDR3 DNA sequence: TGCGCCAGCAGCCAGGGGACGGGTGGCTCCTACGAGCAGTACTTC. It codes for CASSQGTGGSYEQYF.

In this sample, this clonotype turned up many times. The chain combines TRBV2 with TRBJ1-5; 11 bases match TRBD1. Germline loops: CDR1 SNHLY, CDR2 FYNNEI. This CDR3 region has 14 residues. V dropped 8 bases and J dropped 7; count of bases not matched to a gene: 7. CDR3 in DNA: TGTGCCAGCCGGACAGGGGGCGAAGGACAGCCCCAGCATTTT. Amino acids: CASRTGGEGQPQHF.